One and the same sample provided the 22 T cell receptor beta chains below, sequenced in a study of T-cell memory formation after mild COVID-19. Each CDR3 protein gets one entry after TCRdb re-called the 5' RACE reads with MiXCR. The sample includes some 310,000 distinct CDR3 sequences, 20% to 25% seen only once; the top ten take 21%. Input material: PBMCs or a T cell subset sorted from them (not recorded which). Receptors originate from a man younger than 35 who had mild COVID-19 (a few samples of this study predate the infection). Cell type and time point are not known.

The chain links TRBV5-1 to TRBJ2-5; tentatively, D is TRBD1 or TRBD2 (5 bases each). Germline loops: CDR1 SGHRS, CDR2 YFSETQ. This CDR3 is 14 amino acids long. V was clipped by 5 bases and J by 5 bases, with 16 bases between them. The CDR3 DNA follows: TGCGCCAGCAGTTGGGGGACCGCCGAGGAGACCCAGTACTTC. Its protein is CASSWGTAEETQYF.

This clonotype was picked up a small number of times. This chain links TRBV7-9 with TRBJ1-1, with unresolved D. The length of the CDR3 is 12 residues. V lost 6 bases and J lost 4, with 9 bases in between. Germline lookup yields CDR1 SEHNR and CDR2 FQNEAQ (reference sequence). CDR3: CASSRGSTEAFF. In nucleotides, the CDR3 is TGTGCCAGCAGTCGCGGTAGCACTGAAGCTTTCTTT.

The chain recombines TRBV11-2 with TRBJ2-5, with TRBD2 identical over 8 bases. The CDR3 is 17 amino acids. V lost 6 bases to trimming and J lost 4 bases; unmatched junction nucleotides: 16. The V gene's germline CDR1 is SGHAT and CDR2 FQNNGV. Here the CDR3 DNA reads TGTGCCAGCAGAACCTACGGCGCGGGGGGACCTTCAGAGACCCAGTACTTC. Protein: CASRTYGAGGPSETQYF.

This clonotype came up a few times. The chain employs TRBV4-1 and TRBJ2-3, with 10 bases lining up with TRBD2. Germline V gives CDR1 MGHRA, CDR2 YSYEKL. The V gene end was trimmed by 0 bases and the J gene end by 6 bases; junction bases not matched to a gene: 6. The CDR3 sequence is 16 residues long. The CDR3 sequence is CASSQEASGGGDTQYF. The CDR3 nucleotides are TGCGCCAGCAGCCAAGAGGCTAGCGGGGGAGGGGATACGCAGTATTTT.

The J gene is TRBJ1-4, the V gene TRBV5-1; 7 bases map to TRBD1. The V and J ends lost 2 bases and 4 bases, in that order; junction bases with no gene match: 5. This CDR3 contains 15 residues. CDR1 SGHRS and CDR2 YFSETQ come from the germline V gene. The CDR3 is CASSFTGEINEKLFF. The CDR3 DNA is TGCGCCAGCAGCTTCACAGGGGAAATTAATGAAAAACTGTTTTTT. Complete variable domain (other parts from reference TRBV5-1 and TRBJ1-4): KAGVTQTPRYLIKTRGQQVTLSCSPISGHRSVSWYQQTPGQGLQFLFEYFSETQRNKGNFPGRFSGRQFSNSRSEMNVSTLELGDSALYLCASSFTGEINEKLFFGSGTQLSVL.

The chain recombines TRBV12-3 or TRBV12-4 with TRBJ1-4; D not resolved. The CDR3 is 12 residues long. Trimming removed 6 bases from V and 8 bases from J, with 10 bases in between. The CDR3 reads CASSSFREKLFF. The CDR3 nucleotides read TGTGCCAGCAGCTCCTTTCGGGAAAAACTGTTTTTT.

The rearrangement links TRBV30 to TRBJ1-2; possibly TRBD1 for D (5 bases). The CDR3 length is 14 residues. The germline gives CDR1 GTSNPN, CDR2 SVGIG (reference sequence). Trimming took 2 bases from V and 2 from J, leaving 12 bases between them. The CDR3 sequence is CAWSRIQENYGYTF. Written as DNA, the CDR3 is TGTGCCTGGAGTCGGATACAGGAAAACTATGGCTACACCTTC.

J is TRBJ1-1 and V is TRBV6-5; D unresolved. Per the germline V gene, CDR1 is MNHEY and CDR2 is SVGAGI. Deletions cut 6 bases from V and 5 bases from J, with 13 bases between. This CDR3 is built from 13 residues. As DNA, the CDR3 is TGTGCCAGCAGGACACTAGGACGGACTGAAGCTTTCTTT. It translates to CASRTLGRTEAFF.

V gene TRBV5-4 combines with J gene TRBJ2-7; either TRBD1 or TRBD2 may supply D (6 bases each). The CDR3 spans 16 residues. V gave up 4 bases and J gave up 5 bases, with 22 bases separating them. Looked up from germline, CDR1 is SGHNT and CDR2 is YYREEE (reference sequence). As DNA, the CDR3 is TGTGCCAGCAGCCGAGGGGGGACCTCTTGGAGCGACGAGCAGTACTTC. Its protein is CASSRGGTSWSDEQYF.

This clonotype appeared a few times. The CDR3 bases are TGCGCCAGCAGCTTGTTGAGTAGCGGGGGGTCCTACAATGAGCAGTTCTTC. Its translation is CASSLLSSGGSYNEQFF. The chain links TRBV5-1 to TRBJ2-1; 10 bases map to TRBD2. The CDR3 covers 17 residues. CDR1 and CDR2 (germline): SGHRS, YFSETQ. V dropped 1 base and J dropped 1; count of bases not matched to a gene: 5.

The CDR3 nucleotides are TGTGCCAGCAGCCAATTCAACAATGAGCAGTTCTTC. It translates to CASSQFNNEQFF. The chain employs TRBV7-2 and TRBJ2-1, with D unclear. This CDR3 contains 12 residues. V lost 5 bases, J lost 5 bases, and 7 bases lay in between. In germline, CDR1 is SGHTA, CDR2 FQGNSA. Together with reference TRBV7-2 and TRBJ2-1, the CDR3 gives the full variable domain: GAGVSQSPSNKVTEKGKDVELRCDPISGHTALYWYRQSLGQGLEFLIYFQGNSAPDKSGLPSDRFSAERTGGSVSTLTIQRTQQEDSAVYLCASSQFNNEQFFGPGTRLTVL.

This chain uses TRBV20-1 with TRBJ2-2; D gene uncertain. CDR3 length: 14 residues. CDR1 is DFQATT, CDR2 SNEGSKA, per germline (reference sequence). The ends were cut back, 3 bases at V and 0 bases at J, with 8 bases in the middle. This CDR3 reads CSASAPSNTGELFF. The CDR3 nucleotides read TGCAGTGCTAGTGCCCCCTCGAACACCGGGGAGCTGTTTTTT.

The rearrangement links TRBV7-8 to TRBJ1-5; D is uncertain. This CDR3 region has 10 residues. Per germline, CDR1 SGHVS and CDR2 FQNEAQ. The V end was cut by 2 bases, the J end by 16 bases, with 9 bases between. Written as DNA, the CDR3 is TGTGCCAGCAGCTTAACCCACCCCCATTTT. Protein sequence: CASSLTHPHF. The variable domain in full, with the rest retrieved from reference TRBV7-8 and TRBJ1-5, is GAGVSQSPRYKVAKRGQDVALRCDPISGHVSLFWYQQALGQGPEFLTYFQNEAQLDKSGLPSDRFFAERPEGSVSTLKIQRTQQEDSAVYLCASSLTHPHFGDGTRLSIL.

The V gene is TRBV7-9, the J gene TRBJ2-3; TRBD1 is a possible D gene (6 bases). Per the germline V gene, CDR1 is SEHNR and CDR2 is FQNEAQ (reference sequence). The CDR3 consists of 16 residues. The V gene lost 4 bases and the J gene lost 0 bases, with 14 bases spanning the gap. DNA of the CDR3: TGTGCCAGCAGCTCCTACAGGACAGCTAGCACAGATACGCAGTATTTT. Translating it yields CASSSYRTASTDTQYF.

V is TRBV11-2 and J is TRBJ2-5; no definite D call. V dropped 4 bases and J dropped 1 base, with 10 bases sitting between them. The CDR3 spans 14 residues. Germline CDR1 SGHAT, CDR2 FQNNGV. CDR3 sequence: CASSSVRSQETQYF. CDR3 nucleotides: TGTGCCAGCAGCTCCGTCAGGTCCCAAGAGACCCAGTACTTC.

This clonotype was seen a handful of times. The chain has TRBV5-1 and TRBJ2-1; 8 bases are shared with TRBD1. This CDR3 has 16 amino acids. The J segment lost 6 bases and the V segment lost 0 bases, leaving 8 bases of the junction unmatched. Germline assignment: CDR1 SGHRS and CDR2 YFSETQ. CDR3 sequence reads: CASSLGQGTGLNEQFF. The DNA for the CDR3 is TGCGCCAGCAGCTTGGGACAGGGGACGGGCCTCAATGAGCAGTTCTTC.

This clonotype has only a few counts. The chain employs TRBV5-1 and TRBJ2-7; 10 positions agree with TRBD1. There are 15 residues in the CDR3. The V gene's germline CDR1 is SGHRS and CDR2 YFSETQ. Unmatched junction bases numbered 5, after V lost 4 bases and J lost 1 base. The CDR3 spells CASSVDRGLSYEQYF. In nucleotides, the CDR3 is TGCGCCAGCAGCGTCGACAGGGGGCTTTCCTACGAGCAGTACTTC.

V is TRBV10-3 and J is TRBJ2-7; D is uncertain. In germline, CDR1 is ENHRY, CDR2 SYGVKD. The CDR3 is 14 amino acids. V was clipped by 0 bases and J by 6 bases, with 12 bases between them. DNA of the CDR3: TGTGCCATCAGTGAGTCGTCAAGGGTATCCGAGCAGTACTTC. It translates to CAISESSRVSEQYF.

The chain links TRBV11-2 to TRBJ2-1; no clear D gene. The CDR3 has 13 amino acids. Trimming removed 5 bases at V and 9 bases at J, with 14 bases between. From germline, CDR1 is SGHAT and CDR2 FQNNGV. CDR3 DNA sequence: TGTGCCAGCAGCCATGAGATAATCGGTGAGCAGTTCTTC. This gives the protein CASSHEIIGEQFF.

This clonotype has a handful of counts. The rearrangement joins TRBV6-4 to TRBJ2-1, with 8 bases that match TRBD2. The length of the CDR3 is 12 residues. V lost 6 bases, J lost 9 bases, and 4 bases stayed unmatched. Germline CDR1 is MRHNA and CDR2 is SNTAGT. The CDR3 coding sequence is TGTGCCAGCAGGAGGAGCGGGGGTGAGCAGTTCTTC. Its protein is CASRRSGGEQFF.

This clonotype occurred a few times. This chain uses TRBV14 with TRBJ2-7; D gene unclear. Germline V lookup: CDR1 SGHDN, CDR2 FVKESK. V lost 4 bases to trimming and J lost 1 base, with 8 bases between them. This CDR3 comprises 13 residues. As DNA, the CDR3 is TGTGCCAGCAGCCCAGACAATTCCTACGAGCAGTACGTC. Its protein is CASSPDNSYEQYV.

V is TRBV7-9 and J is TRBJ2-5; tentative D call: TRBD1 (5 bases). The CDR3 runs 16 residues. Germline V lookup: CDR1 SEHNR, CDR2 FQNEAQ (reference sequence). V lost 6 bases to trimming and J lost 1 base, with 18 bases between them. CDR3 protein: CASRPPDLGAQETQYF. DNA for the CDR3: TGTGCCAGCAGGCCCCCGGACCTTGGGGCCCAAGAGACCCAGTACTTC.